Following are 16 T cell receptor beta chains from one sample sequenced in a study of blood T cell repertoires in COVID-19. Data came from immunoSEQ multiplex PCR; TCRdb stores just in-frame clones and leaves some out. The sample has about 280,000 clones; 86% are singletons. Material for sequencing was peripheral blood. The receptor source for this set is a woman in her 30s with active or convalescent COVID-19.

This chain links TRBV4-2 with TRBJ2-1; 8 bases map to TRBD2. The V gene's germline CDR1 is LGHNA and CDR2 YNFKEQ. The CDR3 sequence is 14 residues long. J lost 4 bases, V lost 8 bases, and 7 bases had no gene match. This chain's CDR3 is CASGSSGLYNEQFF. The CDR3 DNA reads TGTGCCAGCGGATCTAGCGGGTTATACAATGAGCAGTTCTTC.

The J gene is TRBJ2-7, the V gene TRBV10-3; 12 nucleotides match TRBD2. J gave up 1 base and V 7 bases, and 5 bases lay outside the gene matches. The length of the CDR3 is 15 residues. The germline V gene has CDR1 ENHRY and CDR2 SYGVKD. The CDR3 loop is CAIMGTSGSSYEQYF. The CDR3 DNA reads TGTGCCATCATGGGGACTAGCGGGTCTTCCTACGAGCAGTACTTC.

This chain connects TRBV19 to TRBJ1-2, with TRBD1 matching over 7 bases. This CDR3 is 13 amino acids long. Per the germline V gene, CDR1 is LNHDA and CDR2 is SQIVND (reference sequence). The junction had 3 bases not matched to a gene; V was cut back by 5 bases and J by 3 bases. The CDR3 DNA reads TGTGCCAGTAGTCAAGACAGGGACTATGGCTACACCTTC. Its translation is CASSQDRDYGYTF.

CDR3 nucleotide sequence: TGCGCCAGCAGCCAGGGGGCATCCGAGACTGAAGCTTTCTTT. This gives the protein CASSQGASETEAFF. The chain has TRBV5-1 and TRBJ1-1, with 8 bases that match TRBD1. Per the germline V gene, CDR1 is SGHRS and CDR2 is YFSETQ. The CDR3 covers 14 residues. V was clipped by 4 bases and J by 5 bases; unmatched bases: 7.

The chain is built from TRBV24-1 and TRBJ1-2; no firm D call. The CDR3 is 16 residues long. CDR1 KGHDR and CDR2 SFDVKD come from the germline V gene. The V gene lost 7 bases and the J gene lost 3 bases, with 20 bases spanning the gap. The CDR3 DNA reads TGTGCCACCAGGAGTGGGCACCCCGGAATGGACTATGGCTACACCTTC. Amino acids: CATRSGHPGMDYGYTF.

This clone was counted a few times. The rearrangement links TRBV6-5 to TRBJ1-6; 9 positions agree with TRBD1. The CDR3 contains 15 residues. Trimming cost V 2 bases and J 9 bases; bases outside gene matches: 5. Germline V gene lookup returns CDR1 MNHEY and CDR2 SVGAGI. The CDR3 reads CASSYQTGGRSPLHF. CDR3 nucleotides: TGTGCCAGCAGTTACCAGACAGGGGGTCGTTCACCCCTCCACTTT.

This chain links TRBV6-5 with TRBJ1-2, with D perhaps matching TRBD1 (5 bases). The length of the CDR3 is 13 residues. The V end was cut by 6 bases, the J end by 6 bases, with 14 bases between. CDR1 and CDR2 (germline): MNHEY, SVGAGI. As DNA, the CDR3 is TGTGCCAGCAGGCTTACAGGTTTCGATGGCTACACCTTC. Its protein is CASRLTGFDGYTF.

The chain recombines TRBV2 with TRBJ2-7; the D is unclear. The CDR3 has 11 residues. The V end lost 4 bases, the J end lost 2 bases, and 3 bases lay between the germline ends. Germline V gene sequence: CDR1 SNHLY, CDR2 FYNNEI. As DNA, the CDR3 is TGTGCCAGCAGTGCTGCCTACGAGCAGTACTTC. It codes for CASSAAYEQYF.

The genes are TRBV6-6 and TRBJ1-1; TRBD1 agrees at 7 bases. The J segment lost 5 bases and the V segment lost 0 bases, leaving 3 bases of the junction unmatched. This CDR3 is 14 amino acids long. Looked up from germline, CDR1 is MNHNY and CDR2 is SVGAGI (reference sequence). CDR3 bases: TGTGCCAGCAGTTACTCGTTCAGGGGGACTGAAGCTTTCTTT. It is translated as CASSYSFRGTEAFF.

The rearrangement uses TRBV18 and TRBJ1-5; D not certain. This CDR3 is built from 17 residues. Germline CDR1 is KGHSH and CDR2 is LQKENI. V was cut by 3 bases and J by 0 bases, with 15 bases left in between. CDR3 nucleotide sequence: TGTGCCAGCTCACCTTGGAGAGGGCGGGATAGCAATCAGCCCCAGCATTTT. Translating gives CASSPWRGRDSNQPQHF.

This clone was seen just once. Other DNA sequences of this sample code for an identical CDR3. This chain connects TRBV24-1 to TRBJ2-3; 7 bases agree with TRBD1. The junction had 3 bases not matched to a gene; V was cut back by 7 bases and J by 3 bases. Germline V lookup: CDR1 KGHDR, CDR2 SFDVKD. The CDR3 totals 13 residues. The CDR3 DNA is TGTGCCACCAGCAGACAGGGAACAGATACGCAGTATTTT. It codes for CATSRQGTDTQYF.

The chain employs TRBV6-5 and TRBJ1-1; D is undetermined. The CDR3 runs to 13 residues. Trimming pared 4 bases from V and 6 bases from J, leaving 12 bases between. Per germline, CDR1 MNHEY and CDR2 SVGAGI. For the CDR3, the DNA is TGTGCCAGCAGTTTATCAGGTAACCCTGAAGCTTTCTTT. Its translation is CASSLSGNPEAFF.

The chain combines TRBV28 with TRBJ2-1, with 9 positions matching TRBD1. The CDR3 extends over 13 amino acids. Trimming at V came to 6 bases and at J to 7 bases, leaving 4 bases not matched to a gene. Per the germline V gene, CDR1 is MDHEN and CDR2 is SYDVKM. CDR3 sequence reads: CASRGQGLNEQFF. DNA for the CDR3: TGTGCCAGCAGGGGACAGGGCCTTAATGAGCAGTTCTTC.

The chain has TRBV6-5 and TRBJ2-5; D gene ambiguous. Deletions cut 2 bases from V and 1 base from J, with 5 bases between. The CDR3 runs to 13 residues. The germline gives CDR1 MNHEY, CDR2 SVGAGI. As DNA, the CDR3 is TGTGCCAGCAGTTACGGGCCCCAAGAGACCCAGTACTTC. Translated: CASSYGPQETQYF.

J is TRBJ2-3 and V is TRBV11-1, with D perhaps matching TRBD2 (6 bases). The V gene lost 1 base and the J gene lost 4 bases, with 12 bases spanning the gap. The CDR3 spans 15 residues. CDR1 and CDR2 (germline): SGHAT, FQDESV (reference sequence). CDR3 amino acids: CASSLDRGWADTQYF. The CDR3 DNA sequence: TGTGCCAGCAGCTTAGATCGGGGGTGGGCAGATACGCAGTATTTT.

The chain carries TRBV11-2 and TRBJ2-3, with D possibly matching TRBD1 (5 bases). This CDR3 spans 16 amino acids. Germline V gene data show CDR1 as SGHAT and CDR2 as FQNNGV. Trimming cost V 4 bases and J 1 base, with 15 bases left between them. CDR3 coding DNA: TGTGCCAGCAGCTCACAGTCTGGCAGGGGCACAGATACGCAGTATTTT. Amino acid sequence: CASSSQSGRGTDTQYF.